Following are 5 T cell receptor beta chains from one sample sequenced in a study of shared clonotypes between healthy human individuals. CD45RO negativity and positive selection for CCR7 defined naive CD8 cells, a population that excluded terminally differentiated effector memory CD45RA+ cells. Sequencing used immunoSEQ multiplex PCR; TCRdb keeps in-frame clones, though not all of them. This sample has 700,000 to 950,000 clones, with about 96% found just once. The sequencing sample was made of naive CD8+ T cells sorted from blood. Receptor source: a young man in good health.

The genes are TRBV29-1 and TRBJ2-3, with TRBD2 matching over 9 bases. Trimming at V came to 4 bases and at J to 4 bases, leaving 15 bases not matched to a gene. Germline values: CDR1 SQVTM, CDR2 ANQGSEA. This CDR3 comprises 17 residues. The CDR3 DNA sequence: TGCAGCGTTGTGGGGGGGGTAGCGGGAGAGAGAGCAGATACGCAGTATTTT. Amino acid sequence: CSVVGGVAGERADTQYF.

In regard to this clone: This specimen includes other DNA sequences encoding the same CDR3. The V gene is TRBV5-1, the J gene TRBJ2-3; 15 bases map to TRBD2. The germline V gene has CDR1 SGHRS and CDR2 YFSETQ. The CDR3 spans 17 residues. V shed 0 bases, J shed 6 bases, and the junction held 5 bases outside the gene matches. This CDR3 is CASSLEGLAGGPDTQYF. Written as DNA, the CDR3 is TGCGCCAGCAGCTTGGAAGGACTAGCGGGAGGGCCCGATACGCAGTATTTT.

The chain combines TRBV28 with TRBJ1-2, with D unresolved. Germline loops: CDR1 MDHEN, CDR2 SYDVKM. The CDR3 has 11 amino acids. V dropped 10 bases and J dropped 6 bases, with 12 bases sitting between them. CDR3 bases: TGTGCCAACCGAGCACTAGATGGCTACACCTTC. This sequence encodes CANRALDGYTF.

J is TRBJ1-2 and V is TRBV15; a weak D match, TRBD1 (5 bases). Per germline, CDR1 LNHNV and CDR2 YYDKDF (reference sequence). Trimming took 0 bases from V and 4 from J, leaving 9 bases between them. This CDR3 contains 14 residues. The CDR3 region is CATSRDLGAYGYTF. CDR3 sequence (DNA): TGTGCCACCAGCAGAGATCTAGGGGCCTATGGCTACACCTTC.

The V call is TRBV11-3, the J call TRBJ2-4, with 9 positions matching TRBD1. The V gene's germline CDR1 is SGHNT and CDR2 YENEEA. V was clipped by 4 bases and J by 3 bases; unmatched bases: 10. CDR3 length: 17 residues. The CDR3 here is CASSSSWGQGHKNIQYF. The CDR3, as DNA: TGTGCCAGCAGCTCGTCCTGGGGACAGGGACACAAAAACATTCAGTACTTC.